Given below is one TCR beta chain in context. Original processing notes: From reference gene primer amplification, estimates of nucleated cell counts were derived. Libraries were prepared by immunoSEQ multiplex PCR; TCRdb keeps only in-frame clonotypes and omits some of them. V, J and clone size derive from that table, while D and trimming were established from the DNA sequence. The sample lists about 160,000 clones; roughly 80% were seen once. This sample is part of a study of blood T cell repertoires in COVID-19. Study summary: From T cells, B-cell-depleted T cells, or PBMCs came the material, which was cDNA or gDNA.

Trimming cost V 4 bases and J 4 bases; bases outside gene matches: 4. Germline V gene sequence: CDR1 MNHNY, CDR2 SVGAGI (reference sequence). CDR3 length: 13 amino acids. The sequence was collected from an older man with acute or convalescent COVID-19. Sequenced input: peripheral blood. The rearrangement joins TRBV6-6 to TRBJ2-7; 7 nucleotides agree with TRBD1. CDR3 sequence reads: CASSFGQVYEQYF. The CDR3, as DNA: TGTGCCAGCAGTTTCGGACAGGTGTACGAGCAGTACTTC.